This paragraph covers one TCR beta chain sequence. This clonotype appeared many times. The specificity of this receptor is unknown. There are no base qualities to consult, and no much larger clone falls within one base. Sequenced on an Illumina HiSeq 1500. Using fastp trimming at Q25 and MiXCR clonotype assembly, TCRdb reanalyzed the public sequencing data and kept in-frame beta chains. Identical CDR3 protein sequences are pooled into one entry, listed with their most common genes and DNA. The sample includes around 69,000 distinct CDR3 sequences, with less than 30% observed a single time. Roughly 60% of the sample comes from the top ten. The data belong to a study of T cell repertoires in cytomegalovirus infection (dated by TCRdb to between 2018 and 2021). Turning to the overall study: Peptide stimulations targeted recently identified HLA-C-restricted CMV epitopes, whose presentation resists viral immunomodulation, together with well-studied HLA-B-restricted epitopes. The HLA type of each donor mattered for the analysis, because public TCR beta signatures pointed to carriage of CMV infection along with the matching HLA type. General findings and caveats noted by the study authors: In both this cohort and an independent cohort of over 350 donors, the cumulative frequency of public TCR beta family members distinguished carriers of CMV infection plus the relevant HLA type. In the ex vivo response, HLA-C-restricted CMV-specific TCR beta clonotypes were dominant, and in two of eight donors the single most frequent clonotype came from this HLA-C-restricted group.

The CDR3 runs 18 amino acids, cysteine and phenylalanine included. Just CDR3 DNA is preserved here, 54 bases in frame from base 1. V loses 2 bases at its end and J loses 1 base; junction bases beyond the gene matches: 8. In the germline V gene, CDR1 corresponds to MNHEY and CDR2 to SVGEGT. The treatment or condition label of this sample denotes: in vitro stimulation with specific CMV peptide epitopes to enrich CMV-specific T cells. The rearranged chain carries TRBV6-2 or TRBV6-3 and TRBJ1-1, and 12 junctional nucleotides match TRBD1. The sequence was obtained from a human donor in good health (CMV status not recorded). Some clones in this sample may be carry-over from other donors' samples. The sequencing here drew on CD8+ T cells from cultured PBMCs, taken from culture after CMV antigen stimulation. The CDR3 has the sequence CASSYTPGQGAENTEAFF. The DNA sequence follows: TGTGCCAGCAGTTACACTCCGGGACAGGGGGCCGAGAACACTGAAGCTTTCTTT.